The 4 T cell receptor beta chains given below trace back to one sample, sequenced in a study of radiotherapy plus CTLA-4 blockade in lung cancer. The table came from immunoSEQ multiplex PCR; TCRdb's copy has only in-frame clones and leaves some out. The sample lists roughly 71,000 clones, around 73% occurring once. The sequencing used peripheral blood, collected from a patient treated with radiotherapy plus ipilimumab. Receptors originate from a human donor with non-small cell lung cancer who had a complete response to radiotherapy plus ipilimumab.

CDR3 DNA sequence: TGTGCCAGCAGTGATGTATACGACAATGAGCAGTTCTTC. Protein: CASSDVYDNEQFF. The V gene is TRBV6-4, the J gene TRBJ2-1, with D hard to call. V was trimmed by 3 bases and J by 5 bases, leaving 8 bases between them. Germline CDR1 and CDR2: MRHNA and SNTAGT. The CDR3 has 13 residues.

The chain's CDR3 is CSVGGTSGKRETQYF. CDR3 in DNA: TGCAGCGTTGGCGGGACTAGCGGGAAAAGAGAGACCCAGTACTTC. This chain connects TRBV29-1 to TRBJ2-5; the match to TRBD2 covers 13 bases. Germline values: CDR1 SQVTM, CDR2 ANQGSEA. This CDR3 contains 15 residues. The V and J ends lost 4 bases and 4 bases, in that order; junction bases with no gene match: 6.

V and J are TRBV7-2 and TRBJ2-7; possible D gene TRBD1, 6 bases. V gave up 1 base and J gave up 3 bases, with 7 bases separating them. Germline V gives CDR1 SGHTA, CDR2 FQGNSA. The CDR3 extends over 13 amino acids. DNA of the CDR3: TGTGCCAGCAGCTTAGGGACAGTCTACGAGCAGTACGTC. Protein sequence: CASSLGTVYEQYV.

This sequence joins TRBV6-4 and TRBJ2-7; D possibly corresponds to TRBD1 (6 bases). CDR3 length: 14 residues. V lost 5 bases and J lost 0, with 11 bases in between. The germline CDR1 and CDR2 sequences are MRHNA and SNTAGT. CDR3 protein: CASSKDRISYEQYF. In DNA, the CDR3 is TGTGCCAGCAGTAAGGACAGAATCTCCTACGAGCAGTACTTC.